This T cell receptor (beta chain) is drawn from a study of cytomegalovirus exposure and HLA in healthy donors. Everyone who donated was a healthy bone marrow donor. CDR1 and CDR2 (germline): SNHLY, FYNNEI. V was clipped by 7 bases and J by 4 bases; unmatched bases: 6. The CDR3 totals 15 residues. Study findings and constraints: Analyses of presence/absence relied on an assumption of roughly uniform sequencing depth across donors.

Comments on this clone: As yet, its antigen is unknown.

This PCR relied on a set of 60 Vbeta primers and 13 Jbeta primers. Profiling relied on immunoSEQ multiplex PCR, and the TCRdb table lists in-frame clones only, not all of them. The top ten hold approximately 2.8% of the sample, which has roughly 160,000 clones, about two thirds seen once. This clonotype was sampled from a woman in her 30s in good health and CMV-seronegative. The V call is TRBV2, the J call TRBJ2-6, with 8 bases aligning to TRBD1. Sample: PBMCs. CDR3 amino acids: CASIARGLGANVLTF. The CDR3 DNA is TGTGCCAGCATTGCCAGGGGGCTAGGGGCCAACGTCCTGACTTTC.